This T cell receptor beta chain is drawn from a study of blood T cells in healthy people across ages. Study outcomes and limitations: Relative to aged donors, long-lived donors carried more naive CD4+ cells and displayed higher diversity.

From germline, CDR1 is MNHEY and CDR2 SVGAGI. Between the trimmed V and J ends, which lost 5 bases and 0 bases, there was a span of 16 bases. This CDR3 contains 16 residues. In regard to this clonotype: Its antigen is still unknown.

PCR was performed a second time for roughly 7 to 12 cycles using a sample-barcoded 5' primer and a J-beta primer mix. At least 2.5 million CDR3-containing paired-end reads were obtained per sample. TCRdb re-derived calls from the 5' RACE reads in MiXCR, one entry per CDR3 protein. The sample records about 1.8 million distinct CDR3 sequences, 49% being singletons. Sequenced: blood. The TCR sequence derives from a woman between 40 and 50 years old in good health. The rearrangement uses TRBV6-5 and TRBJ2-5; a weak D match, TRBD1 (6 bases). For the CDR3, the DNA is TGTGCCAGCAGTCCAACGGACAGATTGTACCAAGAGACCCAGTACTTC. This sequence encodes CASSPTDRLYQETQYF.